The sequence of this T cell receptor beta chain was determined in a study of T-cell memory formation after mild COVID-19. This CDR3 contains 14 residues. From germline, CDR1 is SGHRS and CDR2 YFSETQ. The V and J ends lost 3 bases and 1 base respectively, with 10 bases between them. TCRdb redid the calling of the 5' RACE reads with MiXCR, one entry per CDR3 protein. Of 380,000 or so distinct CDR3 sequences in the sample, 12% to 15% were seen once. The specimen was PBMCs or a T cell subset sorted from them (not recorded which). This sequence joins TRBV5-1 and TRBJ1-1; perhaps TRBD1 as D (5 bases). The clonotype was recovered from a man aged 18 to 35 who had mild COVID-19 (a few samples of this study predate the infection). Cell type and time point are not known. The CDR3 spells CASSSQTGNTEAFF. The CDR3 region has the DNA TGCGCCAGCAGCTCACAAACAGGGAACACTGAAGCTTTCTTT.